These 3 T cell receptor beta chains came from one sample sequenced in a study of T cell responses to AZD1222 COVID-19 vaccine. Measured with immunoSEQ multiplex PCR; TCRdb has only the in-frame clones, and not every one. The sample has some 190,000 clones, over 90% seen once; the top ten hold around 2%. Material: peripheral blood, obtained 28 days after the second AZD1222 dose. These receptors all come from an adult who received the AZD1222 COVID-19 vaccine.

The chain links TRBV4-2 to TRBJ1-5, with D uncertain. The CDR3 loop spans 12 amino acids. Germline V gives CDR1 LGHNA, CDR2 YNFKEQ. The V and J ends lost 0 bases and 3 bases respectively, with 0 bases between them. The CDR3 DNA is TGTGCCAGCAGCCAAGACAATCAGCCCCAGCATTTT. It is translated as CASSQDNQPQHF.

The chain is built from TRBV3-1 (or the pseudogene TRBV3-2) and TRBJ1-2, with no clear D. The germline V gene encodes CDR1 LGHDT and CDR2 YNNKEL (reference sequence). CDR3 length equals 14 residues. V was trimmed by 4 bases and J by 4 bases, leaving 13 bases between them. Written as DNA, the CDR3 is TGTGCCAGCAGCCTAAGAGGACTGAGCTATGGCTACACCTTC. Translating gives CASSLRGLSYGYTF.

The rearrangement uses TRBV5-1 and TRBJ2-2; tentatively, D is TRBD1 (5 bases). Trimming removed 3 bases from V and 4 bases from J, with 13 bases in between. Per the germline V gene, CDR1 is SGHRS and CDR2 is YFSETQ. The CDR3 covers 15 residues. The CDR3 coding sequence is TGCGCCAGCAGCTCCCCAGGGTACTCCACCGGGGAGCTGTTTTTT. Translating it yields CASSSPGYSTGELFF.